The 11 T cell receptor beta chains presented below share a single source sample, sequenced in a study of regulatory T cells in long-lasting Graves disease. Time point in this sample: newly diagnosed GD, antithyroid drugs for less than 3 months. After RNA was extracted from PBMCs, the TCR library was made from it. iRepertoire HTBI primers and Arm-PCR of CDR3 regions built TCR beta libraries. MiXCR, applied by TCRdb to the multiplex PCR reads, yields one record per CDR3 protein. The sample shows some 560,000 distinct CDR3 sequences, roughly 16% of them seen only once. The same sample was also studied in work on T cells in Graves' hyperthyroidism and ophthalmopathy.

The starting material was peripheral blood mononuclear cells (PBMCs), obtained at new diagnosis, from a patient treated with antithyroid drugs. These receptor sequences come from a woman between 40 and 65 years old with Graves disease.

The chain combines TRBV10-3 with TRBJ2-1; D is ambiguous. V was trimmed by 7 bases and J by 5 bases, leaving 12 bases between them. This CDR3 contains 13 residues. Per germline, CDR1 ENHRY and CDR2 SYGVKD. The CDR3 DNA reads TGTGCCATCACCCCTGACGGAGACAATGAGCAGTTCTTC. As protein: CAITPDGDNEQFF.

The chain couples TRBV27 to TRBJ2-7; 8 positions agree with TRBD1. The CDR3 runs 14 residues. V shed 4 bases and J 2 bases; nucleotides not matched to a gene: 4. CDR1 and CDR2 from the germline V gene are MNHEY and SMNVEV (reference sequence). The CDR3: CASSSAGGTYEQYF. The DNA for the CDR3 is TGTGCCAGCAGTTCAGCAGGGGGCACCTACGAGCAGTACTTC.

This clonotype appeared many times. The gene calls are TRBV6-4 and TRBJ2-2; D perhaps matches TRBD1 (5 bases). The CDR3 is 15 residues long. V was trimmed by 4 bases and J by 6 bases, leaving 15 bases between them. The germline V gene has CDR1 MRHNA and CDR2 SNTAGT. The CDR3 DNA follows: TGTGCCAGCAGTGTCGAGGCCAGGGCGGCCGGGGAGCTGTTTTTT. Its protein product is CASSVEARAAGELFF.

For this clonotype: The final CDR3 position lacks the conserved phenylalanine or tryptophan, pointing to a likely read error. The chain is built from TRBV6-2 or TRBV6-3 and TRBJ1-2, with D possibly matching TRBD1 (6 bases). CDR3 length: 15 residues. Deletions cut 5 bases from V and 6 bases from J, with 19 bases between. Germline-derived CDR1 and CDR2 are MNHEY and SVGEGT. This CDR3 is CASSEVRTGQNGYTL. The CDR3 coding sequence is TGTGCCAGCAGTGAAGTTAGAACAGGGCAAAATGGCTACACCTTG.

In this sample, this clonotype turned up many times. The chain links TRBV20-1 to TRBJ1-6; 8 bases match TRBD1. V dropped 6 bases and J dropped 8; count of bases not matched to a gene: 12. Germline values: CDR1 DFQATT, CDR2 SNEGSKA (reference sequence). CDR3 length: 15 amino acids. CDR3 in amino acids: CSAEPQGARDSPLHF. The CDR3 nucleotides read TGCAGTGCAGAGCCCCAGGGGGCTCGGGATTCACCCCTCCACTTT.

This clonotype was picked up many times. The rearrangement joins TRBV20-1 to TRBJ1-6; D may be TRBD1 (6 bases). Germline CDR1 and CDR2: DFQATT and SNEGSKA (reference sequence). CDR3 length: 13 amino acids. V lost 6 bases and J lost 13, with 19 bases in between. Here the CDR3 DNA reads TGCAGTGCCCCCGACGGGGGCCAATTCCCCCTCCACTTT. This gives the protein CSAPDGGQFPLHF.

Comment on this clonotype: This likely traces to a read error, being one base from a far larger clone. V is TRBV7-9 and J is TRBJ2-1, with 7 bases aligning to TRBD1. The DNA matches TRBJ2-5 better at its end, which makes the J call doubtful. Germline lookup yields CDR1 SEHNR and CDR2 FQNEAQ (reference sequence). CDR3 size: 14 residues. The DNA of the CDR3 is TGTGCCAGCGGCCCCGACAGGGTAGAAGAGACCCAGTACTTC. Translation: CASGPDRVEETQYF.

At least ten counts were recorded for this clonotype. The V and J genes are TRBV2 and TRBJ1-2, with TRBD1 matching over 7 bases. Germline CDR1 and CDR2: SNHLY and FYNNEI. The CDR3 contains 16 residues. The junction had 6 bases not matched to a gene; V was cut back by 2 bases and J by 0 bases. The CDR3 DNA reads as TGTGCCAGCAGTGAACGGCCAGGGGGAACTAACTATGGCTACACCTTC. Its translation is CASSERPGGTNYGYTF. The whole variable domain, remainder taken from reference TRBV2 and TRBJ1-2, is EPEVTQTPSHQVTQMGQEVILRCVPISNHLYFYWYRQILGQKVEFLVSFYNNEISEKSEIFDDQFSVERPDGSNFTLKIRSTKLEDSAMYFCASSERPGGTNYGYTFGSGTRLTVV.

This clonotype showed up many times. CDR3 protein: CSAYRGEKLFF. The CDR3 coding sequence is TGCAGTGCTTACAGGGGCGAAAAACTGTTTTTT. The chain links TRBV20-1 to TRBJ1-4; 7 bases line up with TRBD1. The germline V gene encodes CDR1 DFQATT and CDR2 SNEGSKA (reference sequence). V was pared by 5 bases and J by 8 bases, with 2 bases of the junction left unmatched. This CDR3 has 11 amino acids.

This clonotype came up many times. The rearrangement links TRBV13 to TRBJ2-3, with 9 nucleotides matching TRBD2. Germline assignment: CDR1 PRHDT and CDR2 FYEKMQ (reference sequence). This CDR3 is 15 amino acids long. V gave up 4 bases and J gave up 7 bases; unmatched junction bases: 9. CDR3 sequence reads: CASSSPLAGRHTQYF. For the CDR3, the DNA is TGTGCCAGCAGCTCACCCCTAGCGGGAAGGCATACGCAGTATTTT.

This clonotype was counted at least ten times. V gene TRBV6-1 combines with J gene TRBJ2-7, with a possible D match to TRBD2 (6 bases). Trimming removed 9 bases at V and 6 bases at J, with 21 bases between. CDR1 is MNHNS, CDR2 SASEGT, per germline. This CDR3 region has 14 residues. As DNA, the CDR3 is TGTGCCAGTCAAAGGGCAGGAGGGAACGGCGAGCAGTACTTC. Its protein product is CASQRAGGNGEQYF.